Following are 32 T cell receptor beta chains from one sample sequenced in a study of blood T cell repertoires in COVID-19 (dated by TCRdb to between 2020 and 2021). The library came from the immunoSEQ multiplex PCR assay. TCRdb mirrors the immuneACCESS table, restricted to in-frame sequences. Some clones are absent from its copies; in checked studies, under half trace to an unresolved V gene, and the reason for the others is unknown. Recorded for this sample are 150,000 to 200,000 clones; approximately 83% of them occurred a single time. Jointly, the top ten make up 13% of the sample. The sample taken for sequencing was PBMCs or T cells enriched from blood (not recorded which). The source of these receptors is a woman aged 60 to 75 who had recovered from COVID-19.

V usage is TRBV19 and J usage is TRBJ2-3; 12 nucleotides match TRBD1. Trimming at V came to 10 bases and at J to 3 bases, leaving 2 bases not matched to a gene. Germline assignment: CDR1 LNHDA and CDR2 SQIVND (reference sequence). The CDR3 spans 13 residues. DNA of the CDR3: TGTGCCACGGGACAGGGGGCAACAGATACGCAGTATTTT. It codes for CATGQGATDTQYF. The full variable domain, its missing parts supplied by reference TRBV19 and TRBJ2-3, is DGGITQSPKYLFRKEGQNVTLSCEQNLNHDAMYWYRQDPGQGLRLIYYSQIVNDFQKGDIAEGYSVSREKKESFPLTVTSAQKNPTAFYLCATGQGATDTQYFGPGTRLTVL.

The gene calls are TRBV19 and TRBJ2-7; no reliable D call. CDR1 LNHDA and CDR2 SQIVND come from the germline V gene (reference sequence). The CDR3 length is 19 residues. Trimming pared 7 bases from V and 2 bases from J, leaving 30 bases between. The CDR3 bases are TGTGCCAGTATGCCCCCCGGAAGCGACGGCTTTTCCCTAACCTACGAGCAGTACTTC. Encoded protein: CASMPPGSDGFSLTYEQYF.

This chain uses TRBV10-1 with TRBJ1-2; a possible D gene is TRBD1 (5 bases). V lost 1 base, J lost 6 bases, and 9 bases lay in between. Germline CDR1 and CDR2: WNHNN and SYGVQD (reference sequence). CDR3 length equals 13 residues. CDR3 amino acids: CASSELVGDGYTF. CDR3 bases: TGCGCCAGCAGTGAGTTGGTAGGGGATGGCTACACCTTC.

The chain employs TRBV15 and TRBJ2-2; D is unresolved. Germline CDR1 is LNHNV and CDR2 is YYDKDF (reference sequence). The CDR3 contains 15 residues. Trimming removed 3 bases from V and 4 bases from J, with 12 bases in between. The CDR3 DNA reads TGTGCCACCAGCAGGTCACAGCCTTTCACCGGGGAGCTGTTTTTT. Translated, it gives CATSRSQPFTGELFF.

The chain uses TRBV28 and TRBJ2-1; D might be TRBD1 (6 bases). This CDR3 spans 16 amino acids. CDR1 is MDHEN and CDR2 is SYDVKM in the germline V gene. V lost 3 bases, J lost 5 bases, and 17 bases lay in between. For the CDR3, the DNA is TGTGCCAGCAGTTTTTCAGGCAGGGGCAAGAACAATGAGCAGTTCTTC. Translation: CASSFSGRGKNNEQFF.

The V gene is TRBV5-6, the J gene TRBJ1-5, with D tentatively TRBD1 (5 bases). Per the germline V gene, CDR1 is SGHDT and CDR2 is YYEEEE. The length of the CDR3 is 13 residues. With 4 bases removed from V and 11 bases from J, the gap between germline ends came to 16 bases. The CDR3 loop is CASSSQGRRAQHF. The CDR3 region has the DNA TGTGCCAGCAGCAGCCAGGGTAGGAGGGCCCAGCATTTT.

CDR3 residues: CATKDLAGPYNEQFF. The CDR3 bases are TGTGCCACTAAAGATCTAGCGGGACCTTACAATGAGCAGTTCTTC. The chain carries TRBV24-1 and TRBJ2-1; 9 bases agree with TRBD2. Germline CDR1 is KGHDR and CDR2 is SFDVKD. The V and J ends lost 10 bases and 4 bases, in that order; junction bases with no gene match: 10. This CDR3 is built from 15 residues.

V and J are TRBV27 and TRBJ1-6, with D possibly being TRBD1 (5 bases). CDR3 size: 14 residues. Germline V gene data show CDR1 as MNHEY and CDR2 as SMNVEV (reference sequence). V lost 2 bases to trimming and J lost 6 bases, with 8 bases between them. CDR3 sequence: CASSLRQINSPLHF. CDR3 bases: TGTGCCAGCAGTTTAAGACAGATTAATTCACCCCTCCACTTT.

The rearrangement uses TRBV7-2 and TRBJ2-1; no clear D. Trimming stripped 3 bases from V and 0 bases from J, with 9 bases between. Germline V gives CDR1 SGHTA, CDR2 FQGNSA. This CDR3 spans 15 amino acids. CDR3 coding DNA: TGTGCCAGCAGCTTCTACGGTAGCTCCTACAATGAGCAGTTCTTC. Its protein product is CASSFYGSSYNEQFF.

The chain employs TRBV5-1 and TRBJ1-4; possibly TRBD1 for D (5 bases). The CDR3 has 13 amino acids. Trimming cost V 4 bases and J 7 bases, with 11 bases left between them. Per the germline V gene, CDR1 is SGHRS and CDR2 is YFSETQ. CDR3 loop: CASSPGGGEKLFF. CDR3 nucleotide sequence: TGCGCCAGCAGCCCTGGGGGGGGTGAAAAACTGTTTTTT.

This clone was seen a handful of times. V and J are TRBV13 and TRBJ1-2; the D is unclear. CDR1 is PRHDT and CDR2 is FYEKMQ in the germline V gene (reference sequence). The CDR3 consists of 14 residues. V lost 4 bases, J lost 3 bases, and 12 bases lay in between. The CDR3 sequence: CASSSEHRDYGYTF. The CDR3 bases are TGTGCCAGCAGCTCAGAACACAGAGACTATGGCTACACCTTC.

This CDR3 is CASSPTVRGAQETQYF. The CDR3 DNA reads TGCGCCAGCAGCCCGACCGTGCGGGGGGCACAAGAGACCCAGTACTTC. V usage is TRBV5-1 and J usage is TRBJ2-5; 8 bases agree with TRBD2. The CDR3 runs to 16 residues. Losses at the gene ends were 4 bases for V and 2 bases for J; bases not matched to a gene: 10. Germline V gene data show CDR1 as SGHRS and CDR2 as YFSETQ.

The V call is TRBV6-5, the J call TRBJ1-2; TRBD1 matches at 7 bases. The germline V gene has CDR1 MNHEY and CDR2 SVGAGI. The ends lost 5 bases at V and 0 bases at J; junction bases unmatched: 6. The CDR3 is 15 residues long. The CDR3 nucleotides read TGTGCCAGCAGTACCCGGACAGGAGCTAACTATGGCTACACCTTC. Translating gives CASSTRTGANYGYTF.

This chain links TRBV5-1 with TRBJ2-3; 10 nucleotides match TRBD2. The junction had 8 bases not matched to a gene; V was cut back by 4 bases and J by 3 bases. This CDR3 is built from 16 residues. Germline CDR1 reads SGHRS; CDR2 reads YFSETQ. CDR3 amino acids: CASSSVPGLATDTQYF. Here the CDR3 DNA reads TGCGCCAGCAGCAGTGTTCCGGGACTAGCGACAGATACGCAGTATTTT.

The chain recombines TRBV24-1 with TRBJ2-3, with 9 bases fitting TRBD1. Germline V CDR1 and CDR2: KGHDR, SFDVKD. The CDR3 is 15 residues long. With 3 bases clipped from V and 5 bases from J, the junction kept 5 bases outside the gene matches. In nucleotides, the CDR3 is TGTGCCACCAGTGATACACAGGGGGCCGTAGATACGCAGTATTTT. Residues: CATSDTQGAVDTQYF.

This chain connects TRBV2 to TRBJ1-5; D gene unclear. CDR1 is SNHLY, CDR2 FYNNEI, per germline. The V gene lost 8 bases and the J gene lost 0 bases, with 8 bases spanning the gap. The CDR3 length is 13 residues. The CDR3 DNA reads TGTGCCAGCCACGGGAATAGCAATCAGCCCCAGCATTTT. The encoded protein is CASHGNSNQPQHF.

The chain couples TRBV9 to TRBJ2-1; TRBD2 might be the D (6 bases). The CDR3 length is 15 residues. Germline V CDR1 and CDR2: SGDLS, YYNGEE. Trimming took 4 bases from V and 9 from J, leaving 20 bases between them. CDR3 sequence: CASSSRGDFLGEQFF. The CDR3 DNA is TGTGCCAGCAGCTCAAGAGGGGACTTCCTCGGTGAGCAGTTCTTC.

The chain combines TRBV29-1 with TRBJ1-2; TRBD1 matches 7 bases. CDR3 length: 12 amino acids. CDR1 is SQVTM and CDR2 is ANQGSEA in the germline V gene. Germline trimming cut 3 bases from V and 2 bases from J; bases unmatched to any gene: 0. The CDR3 is CSVDRGNYGYTF. The CDR3 nucleotides read TGCAGCGTTGACAGGGGGAACTATGGCTACACCTTC.

The rearrangement links TRBV18 to TRBJ1-1, with 7 bases fitting TRBD1. CDR3 length equals 17 residues. V was clipped by 6 bases and J by 1 base; unmatched bases: 14. CDR1 is KGHSH and CDR2 is LQKENI in the germline V gene. This chain's CDR3 is CASSHRGLRDSNTEAFF. DNA for the CDR3: TGTGCCAGCTCTCACAGGGGTCTTAGGGATTCGAACACTGAAGCTTTCTTT.

The chain uses TRBV7-9 and TRBJ1-2; D gene unclear. Germline values: CDR1 SEHNR, CDR2 FQNEAQ (reference sequence). V was cut by 9 bases and J by 13 bases, with 27 bases left in between. The CDR3 runs to 14 residues. This CDR3 is CARAPGRAGFQFTF. Here the CDR3 DNA reads TGTGCCAGAGCTCCCGGGAGGGCCGGCTTCCAGTTCACCTTC.

This clone appeared a single time. The chain recombines TRBV15 with TRBJ2-5; tentative D call: TRBD1 (6 bases). V was trimmed by 6 bases and J by 1 base, leaving 15 bases between them. The CDR3 has 15 amino acids. The germline V gene encodes CDR1 LNHNV and CDR2 YYDKDF (reference sequence). The CDR3 bases are TGTGCCACCAGGCGGCAGGGGAACCTCCAAGAGACCCAGTACTTC. Protein product: CATRRQGNLQETQYF.

The rearrangement links TRBV27 to TRBJ1-2; possible D gene TRBD1, 6 bases. The germline gives CDR1 MNHEY, CDR2 SMNVEV (reference sequence). The CDR3 is 14 residues long. V gave up 0 bases and J gave up 7 bases, with 12 bases separating them. The CDR3 spells CASSLSWTAGGYTF. The CDR3 DNA follows: TGTGCCAGCAGTTTATCATGGACAGCAGGTGGCTACACCTTC.

The J gene is TRBJ2-2, the V gene TRBV3-1 (or the pseudogene TRBV3-2); 9 nucleotides line up with TRBD2. CDR3 length: 16 residues. With V trimmed by 2 bases and J by 0 bases, 1 base remained unmatched. Germline V CDR1 and CDR2: LGHDT, YNNKEL (reference sequence). DNA for the CDR3: TGTGCCAGCAGCCAACCTAGCGGGACGAACACCGGGGAGCTGTTTTTT. This translates into CASSQPSGTNTGELFF.

V and J are TRBV27 and TRBJ1-1; possible D gene TRBD1, 6 bases. The germline CDR1 and CDR2 sequences are MNHEY and SMNVEV (reference sequence). Trimming shortened V by 8 bases and J by 4 bases, and 14 bases separated the two germline ends. The CDR3 contains 13 residues. CDR3 coding DNA: TGTGCCAGCCAAAGACAGGCCGTCACTGAAGCTTTCTTT. The encoded protein is CASQRQAVTEAFF.

The chain has TRBV5-4 and TRBJ1-1, with 7 bases fitting TRBD1. J was trimmed by 5 bases and V by 2 bases; bases with no gene match: 3. Germline V gives CDR1 SGHNT, CDR2 YYREEE (reference sequence). The CDR3 consists of 13 residues. The CDR3 nucleotides read TGTGCCAGCAGCTTCTTACAGGGGACTGAAGCTTTCTTT. This codes for CASSFLQGTEAFF.

The V call is TRBV5-1, the J call TRBJ1-2; D call uncertain. Germline-derived CDR1 and CDR2 are SGHRS and YFSETQ. The CDR3 is 14 amino acids. Trimming removed 0 bases from V and 3 bases from J, with 9 bases in between. The CDR3 DNA follows: TGCGCCAGCAGCTTGGTACAGCCTGACTATGGCTACACCTTC. Translation: CASSLVQPDYGYTF.

This chain connects TRBV5-8 to TRBJ2-7; possible D gene TRBD1, 5 bases. Germline V gene lookup returns CDR1 SGHTS and CDR2 YDEGEE. V was pared by 7 bases and J by 2 bases, with 10 bases between. This CDR3 spans 12 amino acids. Written as DNA, the CDR3 is TGTGCCAGCCTTCTAGGGGCCTACGAGCAGTACTTC. Its protein is CASLLGAYEQYF.

The chain has TRBV27 and TRBJ2-3; D perhaps matches TRBD2 (6 bases). There are 18 residues in the CDR3. The V end lost 5 bases, the J end lost 4 bases, and 25 bases lay between the germline ends. CDR1 is MNHEY, CDR2 SMNVEV, per germline (reference sequence). The CDR3: CASSLHREIGTISDTQYF. The CDR3 nucleotides are TGTGCCAGCAGTCTCCACCGGGAGATCGGAACGATTTCAGATACGCAGTATTTT.

This sequence joins TRBV6-1 and TRBJ1-5, with D possibly matching TRBD1 (5 bases). Germline V gene lookup returns CDR1 MNHNS and CDR2 SASEGT. The CDR3 covers 16 residues. The V end was cut by 2 bases, the J end by 7 bases, with 18 bases between. Here the CDR3 reads CASSEHPAGSRQPQHF. CDR3 bases: TGTGCCAGCAGTGAACACCCCGCAGGGTCTAGGCAGCCCCAGCATTTT.

The chain has TRBV6-5 and TRBJ2-1, with TRBD1 identical over 8 bases. The CDR3 runs 15 residues. With V trimmed by 5 bases and J by 7 bases, 10 bases remained unmatched. CDR1 is MNHEY and CDR2 is SVGAGI in the germline V gene. Here the CDR3 DNA reads TGTGCCAGCAGTAGCTGGGGACAGGCCCAAAATGAGCAGTTCTTC. The encoded protein is CASSSWGQAQNEQFF.

This clone was seen only once. V usage is TRBV6-6 and J usage is TRBJ2-7, with a weak D call TRBD1 (5 bases). V gave up 4 bases and J gave up 2 bases, with 12 bases separating them. Germline V gene lookup returns CDR1 MNHNY and CDR2 SVGAGI (reference sequence). There are 14 residues in the CDR3. CDR3 residues: CASSSREGAYEQYF. The CDR3 DNA follows: TGTGCCAGCAGTTCCAGGGAAGGGGCCTACGAGCAGTACTTC.

This chain uses TRBV5-1 with TRBJ1-2; 7 bases are a match to TRBD1. In germline, CDR1 is SGHRS, CDR2 YFSETQ. The CDR3 covers 15 residues. Trimming at V came to 4 bases and at J to 7 bases, leaving 13 bases not matched to a gene. In DNA, the CDR3 is TGCGCCAGCAGCCCATCCCCCGACAGGGACTTTGGCTACACCTTC. Protein: CASSPSPDRDFGYTF.